A selection of T cell receptor beta chains follows, all from one sample in a study of T-cell memory formation after mild COVID-19. TCRdb fed the 5' RACE reads into MiXCR, producing one record per CDR3 protein. The profile shows hundreds of thousands of distinct CDR3 sequences, approximately 15% of them singletons. Sequencing was carried out using PBMCs or a T cell subset sorted from them (not recorded which). Receptors were obtained from a man between 18 and 29 years old who had mild COVID-19 (a few samples of this study predate the infection). Cell type and time point are not known. CDR3s include the opening cysteine and the closing phenylalanine or tryptophan. The D gene is left open where the match is weak. Clone sizes are given selectively: once, few, many, or a class where the clone is expanded.

clone size | J gene | D gene | V gene | CDR3 DNA | CDR3 protein
many | TRBJ2-7 | . | TRBV7-6 | TGTGCCAGCAGCTTAGTAGATAGCTACGAGCAGTACTTC | CASSLVDSYEQYF
. | TRBJ1-4 | . | TRBV5-1 | TGCGCCAGCAGCCGTCCAGGGTCGTGGACTAATGAAAAACTGTTTTTT | CASSRPGSWTNEKLFF
. | TRBJ2-7 | . | TRBV30 | TGTGCCTTAGGGCGGTCGGGGGACAACGAGCAGTACTTC | CALGRSGDNEQYF
few | TRBJ1-6 | TRBD1 | TRBV5-5 | TGTGCCAGCAGGACGGGACAGGGAAATTCACCCCTCCACTTT | CASRTGQGNSPLHF
few | TRBJ2-1 | . | TRBV4-1 | TGCGCCAGCAGCCAAGTGGGTAGCGGCCCCTACAATGAGCAGTTCTTC | CASSQVGSGPYNEQFF
few | TRBJ2-1 | . | TRBV12-3/TRBV12-4 | TGTGCCAGCAGACCTGGACGATACAATGAGCAGTTCTTC | CASRPGRYNEQFF
. | TRBJ1-1 | . | TRBV29-1 | TGCAGCGTTCCTAACTTGAACACTGAAGCTTTCTTT | CSVPNLNTEAFF
once | TRBJ2-1 | . | TRBV29-1 | TGCAGCGGGCGGGGACACAGTAATGAGCAGTTCTTC | CSGRGHSNEQFF
few | TRBJ1-4 | TRBD1 | TRBV7-2 | TGTGCCAGCAGCCCCGGGGGGACAGTGAATGAAAAACTGTTTTTT | CASSPGGTVNEKLFF
. | TRBJ1-4 | . | TRBV7-9 | TGTGCCAGCAGCAAAACAGGGTTGAACGAAAAACTGTTTTTT | CASSKTGLNEKLFF
few | TRBJ1-4 | . | TRBV9 | TGTGCCAGCAGCGTAGACTGGGGAGTAAATGAAAAACTGTTTTTT | CASSVDWGVNEKLFF
few | TRBJ2-3 | TRBD2 | TRBV4-3 | TGCGCCAGCAGCCCTCGGCGGGGGGACACAGATACGCAGTATTTT | CASSPRRGDTDTQYF
. | TRBJ1-1 | . | TRBV6-6 | TGTGCCGTAAGGGCTTTGATGACTGAAGCTTTCTTT | CAVRALMTEAFF